This T cell receptor beta chain is drawn from a study of patients and donors after allogeneic stem cell transplantation. TCRdb analysed the RT-PCR reads with MiXCR anew, one entry per CDR3 protein. The profile shows around 160,000 distinct CDR3 sequences, around 30% of them singletons. From germline, CDR1 is MNHEY and CDR2 SVGAGI. V gave up 5 bases and J gave up 0 bases; unmatched junction bases: 11. The CDR3 has 19 residues. What was sequenced was blood, either unsorted or a sorted T cell fraction (not recorded which). This TCR was recovered from a human donor who was either an allogeneic HSCT recipient or a stem cell or donor lymphocyte infusion donor (not recorded which). It is not recorded whose cells these are; they may come from a transplant donor. The V and J genes are TRBV6-5 and TRBJ2-1, with 12 bases fitting TRBD2. The CDR3 protein is CASSQRLAGEWSSYNEQFF. The DNA for the CDR3 is TGTGCCAGCAGTCAGCGACTAGCGGGAGAGTGGAGCTCCTACAATGAGCAGTTCTTC.